This is a list of T cell receptor beta chains from one sample in a study of monozygotic twins with inflammatory bowel disease. TCRdb reprocessed the 5' RACE reads and reports one entry per CDR3 protein, with no DNA. This sample's clone table lists some 200,000 distinct CDR3 sequences. Input material: blood. The receptors here all came from a human donor with ulcerative colitis or Crohn's disease, or a healthy co-twin of an affected twin (not recorded which). CDR3s include the opening cysteine and the closing phenylalanine or tryptophan.

TRBJ2-7 TRBV4-2 CASSQENSYEQYF
TRBJ1-2 TRBV12-3/TRBV12-4 CASSLRQGRSYGYTF
TRBJ2-3 TRBV20-1 CSAIRLAGGPSSTDTQYF
TRBJ2-2 TRBV5-1 CASSLPTGEGGELFF
TRBJ2-6 TRBV3-1 CASARDSGANVLTF
TRBJ1-2 TRBV7-2 CASSASGANYGYTF
TRBJ1-4 TRBV7-7 CASSADIANEKLFF
TRBJ1-2 TRBV5-1 CASSLLEPRTSYTF
TRBJ1-4 TRBV12-3/TRBV12-4 CASRTGGAGNEKLFF
TRBJ2-3 TRBV7-2 CASSPGLAQRTDTQYF
TRBJ1-5 TRBV27 CASSSTARSFNQPQHF
TRBJ2-1 TRBV5-5 CASSLRTSGYNEQFF
TRBJ1-2 TRBV24-1 CATSDLDRGEGYTF
TRBJ2-7 TRBV6-1 CASRLRAYEQYF
TRBJ2-2 TRBV3-1 CASSHLGQGALWTGELFF
TRBJ2-3 TRBV10-3 CAISFGGSKTDTQYF
TRBJ2-1 TRBV3-1 CASSRTIGEQFF
TRBJ2-7 TRBV6-5 CASSYRTDTYSYEQYF
TRBJ2-1 TRBV27 CASRNLEVIHNEQFF
TRBJ2-7 TRBV20-1 CSAAPGPSYEQYF
TRBJ2-2 TRBV19 CASSREGRYTGELFF
TRBJ2-1 TRBV28 CASSEGGASNEQFF
TRBJ2-4 TRBV5-1 CASSLGTQLAKNMQYF
TRBJ1-4 TRBV5-6 CASSSLAGDGDEKLFF
TRBJ1-5 TRBV27 CASRSGTGNQPQHF
TRBJ2-5 TRBV5-1 CASSLVAGEGETQYF
TRBJ2-7 TRBV20-1 CSARERASGTYEQYF
TRBJ2-2 TRBV5-1 CASSFSVLTGELFF
TRBJ1-2 TRBV20-1 CSARVQGRHGYTF
TRBJ1-5 TRBV19 CASSGRANQPQHF
TRBJ2-1 TRBV5-5 CASSFDMGSYNEQFF
TRBJ2-7 TRBV18 CASSRRDSSGYEQYF
TRBJ1-5 TRBV7-9 CASSSEFGHPSNQPQHF
TRBJ2-7 TRBV7-2 CASSLAHALGISYEQYF